This T cell receptor beta chain comes out of a study of CD8 T cells in Susac syndrome. An amount of RNA that ranged from roughly 0.5 to 1 ug was reverse transcribed with random hexamers. TCRdb re-called the immunoSEQ multiplex PCR reads through MiXCR, storing one row per CDR3 protein. This table has 130,000 or so distinct CDR3 sequences, less than 95% appearing once. The CDR3 runs to 11 residues. Per the germline V gene, CDR1 is MNHEY and CDR2 is SVGAGI. V lost 7 bases and J lost 8, with 11 bases in between. What was sequenced was CD4+ T cells from PBMCs. This rearrangement joins TRBV6-5 to TRBJ1-1, with D unresolved. The sequence was collected from a human donor in good health. The CDR3 nucleotides are TGTGCCAGCACCGCGGGTAGGGAAGCTTTCTTT. Translation gives CASTAGREAFF.